This T cell receptor (beta chain) was documented in a study of technical replicates of blood from a few donors. Using immunoSEQ multiplex PCR, the repertoire was profiled, and TCRdb retains in-frame clones only, with some absent. The profile shows about 74,000 clones, 95% of them singletons. Trimming took off 9 bases at V and 4 bases at J, with 22 bases between the two ends. The CDR3 consists of 15 residues. From germline, CDR1 is SGHRS and CDR2 YFSETQ. The origin of this receptor is a human donor in good health. This chain uses TRBV5-1 with TRBJ1-1; the D gene is possibly TRBD1 (5 bases). The sequenced sample consisted of T cells isolated from PBMCs. CDR3 loop: CATTSETGQSTEAFF. The CDR3 nucleotides read TGCGCCACCACAAGCGAAACAGGTCAAAGCACTGAAGCTTTCTTT.